This entry concerns a single T cell receptor (beta chain). Its antigen is not known. This sample is drawn from a study of cytomegalovirus exposure and HLA in healthy donors. Points from the study as a whole: Analysis was carried out at a later point, and it linked a missense DCLRE1C variant to TCR beta V- and J-gene trimming. In a later analysis, parvovirus B19, influenza, CMV and Epstein-Barr virus appeared linked to several top co-occurrence clusters.

Primers for the PCR totalled 60 Vbeta and 13 Jbeta. The repertoire was sequenced with immunoSEQ multiplex PCR; TCRdb's copy has only in-frame clones and lacks some. The table has 85,000 to 130,000 clones, over 75% seen once. The CDR3 contains 15 residues. Germline trimming cut 7 bases from V and 0 bases from J; bases unmatched to any gene: 6. Per germline, CDR1 MDHEN and CDR2 SYDVKM. This receptor was identified in a man in his 60s in good health and CMV-seropositive. The chain combines TRBV28 with TRBJ2-3; 8 positions agree with TRBD1. The specimen sequenced was PBMCs. The chain's CDR3 is CASTKTGGSTDTQYF. In nucleotides, the CDR3 is TGTGCCAGCACAAAAACAGGGGGTAGCACAGATACGCAGTATTTT. The whole variable domain, remainder taken from reference TRBV28 and TRBJ2-3, is DVKVTQSSRYLVKRTGEKVFLECVQDMDHENMFWYRQDPGLGLRLIYFSYDVKMKEKGDIPEGYSVSREKKERFSLILESASTNQTSMYLCASTKTGGSTDTQYFGPGTRLTVL.